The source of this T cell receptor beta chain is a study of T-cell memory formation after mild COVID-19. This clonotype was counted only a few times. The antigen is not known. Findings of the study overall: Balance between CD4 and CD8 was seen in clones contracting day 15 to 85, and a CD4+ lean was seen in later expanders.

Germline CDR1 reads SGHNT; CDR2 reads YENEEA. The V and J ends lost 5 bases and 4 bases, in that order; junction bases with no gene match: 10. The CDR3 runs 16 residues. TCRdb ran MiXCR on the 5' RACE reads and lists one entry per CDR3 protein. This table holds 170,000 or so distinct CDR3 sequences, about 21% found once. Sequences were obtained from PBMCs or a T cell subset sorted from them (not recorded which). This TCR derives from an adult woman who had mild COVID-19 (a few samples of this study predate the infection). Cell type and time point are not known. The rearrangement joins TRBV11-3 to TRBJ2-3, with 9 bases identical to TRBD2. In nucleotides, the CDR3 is TGTGCCAGCAGCACCTATAGCGGGAGAGGCTCAGATACGCAGTATTTT. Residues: CASSTYSGRGSDTQYF.